This TCR beta chain appears in the sequencing data of a study of cytomegalovirus exposure and HLA in healthy donors. Whereas donors were nominally healthy upon sampling, unrecorded immune exposures were probable. Points from the study as a whole: Researchers reported in a later analysis that a missense DCLRE1C variant was tied to TCR beta V- and J-gene trimming.

The PCR contained 60 Vbeta and 13 Jbeta primers. The assay was immunoSEQ multiplex PCR, and TCRdb's table has in-frame clones only and misses some. This sample has 150,000 or so clones, with 80% found just once. A word on this clone: Its cognate antigen is unknown.

Sequenced: PBMCs. The sequence was obtained from a man aged 45-65 years in good health and CMV-seronegative.

As DNA, the CDR3 is TGTGCCAGCAGTGACCCCCTAGCGGGGACAGAGACCCAGTACTTC. This translates into CASSDPLAGTETQYF. J is TRBJ2-5 and V is TRBV27, with TRBD2 identical over 9 bases. V was clipped by 5 bases and J by 4 bases; unmatched bases: 8. The CDR3 contains 15 residues. CDR1 and CDR2 from the germline V gene are MNHEY and SMNVEV (reference sequence).